The rows below give T cell receptor beta chains drawn from one sample of a study of T-cell memory formation after mild COVID-19. Each CDR3 protein gets one entry after TCRdb re-called the 5' RACE reads with MiXCR. Of roughly 200,000 distinct CDR3 sequences listed, roughly 17% were seen once; the top ten hold about 2.1%. What was sequenced was PBMCs or a T cell subset sorted from them (not recorded which). The receptor set was obtained from an adult woman who had mild COVID-19 (a few samples of this study predate the infection). Cell type and time point are not known. Each CDR3 is given without its conserved first and last residue.

13	TRBV7-2	TRBJ2-7	ASSFTGQVSYEQY
16	TRBV27	TRBJ2-1	ASSLSMVVRSSNNEQF
14	TRBV4-1	TRBJ2-2	ASSRQGTGGTGELF
11	TRBV6-5	TRBJ2-7	ASSRGSSYEQY
12	TRBV20-1	TRBJ2-1	SARRGTGNNEQF
12	TRBV10-3	TRBJ1-1	AISGDSMNTEAF
11	TRBV2	TRBJ1-1	ASRGRMNTEAF
13	TRBV7-2	TRBJ2-1	ASSSGRAGGREQF
13	TRBV5-4	TRBJ2-5	ASSPFDRGQETQY
15	TRBV5-1	TRBJ2-1	ASSLVAATSSYNEQF
9	TRBV7-2	TRBJ2-5	ASSDLQTQY
13	TRBV5-1	TRBJ1-1	ASSLSGQGNTEAF
12	TRBV15	TRBJ2-7	ATSTLVGGDEQY
9	TRBV18	TRBJ2-5	ASSPSKTQY
14	TRBV11-2	TRBJ1-1	ASSSRTGQGATEAF
12	TRBV9	TRBJ2-5	ASSVGTLGETQY
11	TRBV7-9	TRBJ2-3	ASRTGMTDTQY
10	TRBV20-1	TRBJ1-5	SARPRFEPQH
13	TRBV9	TRBJ1-2	ASSVGTGLSYGYT
12	TRBV3-1	TRBJ2-5	ASNLRDAGETQY
11	TRBV12-3/TRBV12-4	TRBJ2-5	ASSGGAQETQY
13	TRBV6-1	TRBJ2-5	ASSEATGGQETQY
14	TRBV7-2	TRBJ2-1	ASSNRGASSYNEQF
14	TRBV12-3/TRBV12-4	TRBJ2-1	ASSFGSTGGHNEQF
14	TRBV27	TRBJ2-7	ASIPRGLAGVYEQY
12	TRBV2	TRBJ1-6	ASRQGARNSPLH
10	TRBV20-1	TRBJ1-2	SASPSSVGYT
14	TRBV12-3/TRBV12-4	TRBJ2-4	ASSFSVAVAKNIQY
16	TRBV5-1	TRBJ2-1	ASTPGLAGGLSYNEQF
14	TRBV19	TRBJ2-5	ASSPGQSRYQETQY
15	TRBV20-1	TRBJ2-1	SAINGGRARRYNEQF
13	TRBV3-1	TRBJ1-2	ASSLSSGTGYGYT
13	TRBV5-1	TRBJ2-3	ASSLGVARTDTQY
15	TRBV5-1	TRBJ2-1	ASSVIGILSSYNEQF
10	TRBV20-1	TRBJ1-2	SARSGSYGYT
13	TRBV20-1	TRBJ2-5	SARRPDRVAETQY
16	TRBV12-3/TRBV12-4	TRBJ2-2	ASSPNQGQGSNTGELF
13	TRBV4-1	TRBJ1-6	ASSQVPRGSSPLH
11	TRBV24-1	TRBJ2-5	ATSDSYQETQY
13	TRBV5-1	TRBJ2-5	ASSLDGAPRETQY
14	TRBV7-3	TRBJ1-3	ASSRGQVRSGNTIY
9	TRBV11-2	TRBJ2-7	ASSIRDSQY
16	TRBV6-5	TRBJ1-6	ASRSPRTGGMVGSPLH